This TCR beta chain was captured in a study of T-cell reconstitution after alpha-beta-depleted transplantation in children. As it was prepared, the TCRbeta library received unique molecular identifiers. One entry per CDR3 protein, called by TCRdb with MiXCR from the PCR reads. The sample includes fewer than 20,000 distinct CDR3 sequences, around 5.8% seen only once; the top ten take approximately 6.9%. Many counts were recorded for this clonotype. No antigen is known for it. Points from the study as a whole: Newly made T cells mostly supplied T-cell counts and diversity one year after transplant. Several patients had high TCRbeta diversity at day 60; it came from surviving recipient T cells and thymic progenitors. Roughly two months post-transplant, alpha-beta T cells reportedly originated from several hundred graft clones that had expanded.

V was pared by 0 bases and J by 2 bases, with 6 bases of the junction left unmatched. The CDR3 is 17 amino acids. The germline V gene has CDR1 MNHEY and CDR2 SVGAGI. The chain is built from TRBV6-5 and TRBJ2-3; the match to TRBD2 covers 9 bases. This TCR was sampled from a boy aged 5 to 17 with acute lymphoblastic leukemia, due to receive a stem cell transplant. The sequencing here drew on PBMCs, taken before TCRalphabeta/CD19-depleted stem cell transplant. The CDR3 sequence: CASSYSGAGGPTDTQYF. The CDR3 DNA reads TGTGCCAGCAGTTACTCAGGAGCGGGAGGCCCCACAGATACGCAGTATTTT.